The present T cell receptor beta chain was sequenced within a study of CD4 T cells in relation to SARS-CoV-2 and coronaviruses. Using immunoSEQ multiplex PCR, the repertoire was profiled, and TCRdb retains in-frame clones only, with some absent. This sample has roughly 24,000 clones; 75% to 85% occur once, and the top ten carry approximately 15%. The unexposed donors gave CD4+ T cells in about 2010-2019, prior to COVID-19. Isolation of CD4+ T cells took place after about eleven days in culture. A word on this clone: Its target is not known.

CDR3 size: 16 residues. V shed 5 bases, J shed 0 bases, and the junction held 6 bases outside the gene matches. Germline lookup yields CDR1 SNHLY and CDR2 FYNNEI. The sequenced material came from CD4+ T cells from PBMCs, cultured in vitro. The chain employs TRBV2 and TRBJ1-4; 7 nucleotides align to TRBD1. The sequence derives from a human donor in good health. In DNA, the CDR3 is TGTGCCAGCAGTCAGCAAGGGGGCACAACTAATGAAAAACTGTTTTTT. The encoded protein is CASSQQGGTTNEKLFF.